The next 14 T cell receptor beta chains were all read from a single sample in a study of CD8+CD57+ T cells in acquired aplastic anemia. TCR beta VDJ combinations and CDR3 sequences were profiled from genomic DNA. MiXCR was run by TCRdb on the reads, yielding one entry per CDR3 protein. Here the sample spans about 110,000 distinct CDR3 sequences, around 50% being singletons. Material: sorted CD4+, CD8+, or CD8+CD57+ T cells (not recorded which) from PBMCs. The receptors derive from a human donor in good health, serving as a control.

At least ten counts were recorded for this clonotype. The CDR3 DNA is TGTGCCAGCAGTGTACTAGCGGGGGGAGAGCAGTACTTC. Translation: CASSVLAGGEQYF. The chain links TRBV6-4 to TRBJ2-7; 12 bases agree with TRBD2. V trimming: 4 bases; J trimming: 7 bases; junction bases outside the gene matches: 2. Germline values: CDR1 MRHNA, CDR2 SNTAGT. CDR3 length: 13 amino acids.

This clonotype was counted at least ten times. The chain joins TRBV19 to TRBJ2-2, with D possibly TRBD2 on 6 matching bases. The CDR3 sequence is 12 residues long. The V end was cut by 8 bases, the J end by 6 bases, with 10 bases between. CDR1 and CDR2 (germline): LNHDA, SQIVND (reference sequence). The CDR3 nucleotides are TGTGCCAGTCACGCGGGGTCCGGGGAGCTGTTTTTT. This translates into CASHAGSGELFF.

This clonotype was counted ten times or more. This chain connects TRBV9 to TRBJ2-1; no clear D gene. CDR1 is SGDLS and CDR2 is YYNGEE in the germline V gene. CDR3 length: 15 residues. V was clipped by 0 bases and J by 0 bases, with 7 bases between them. CDR3 nucleotides: TGTGCCAGCAGCGTAGACACGAGCTCCTACAATGAGCAGTTCTTC. Translating it yields CASSVDTSSYNEQFF.

V gene TRBV9 combines with J gene TRBJ1-6; 10 bases map to TRBD1. In germline, CDR1 is SGDLS, CDR2 YYNGEE. This CDR3 has 15 residues. V was clipped by 3 bases and J by 8 bases; unmatched bases: 5. CDR3 residues: CASSGRDRGYSPLHF. CDR3 nucleotides: TGTGCCAGCAGCGGCCGGGACAGGGGTTATTCACCCCTCCACTTT.

This clonotype was detected ten times or more. The CDR3 is CASSIGGTGGAQPQHF. The CDR3 nucleotides read TGTGCCAGTAGTATAGGTGGGACAGGGGGCGCGCAGCCCCAGCATTTT. V gene TRBV19 combines with J gene TRBJ1-5, with 12 bases aligning to TRBD1. Per germline, CDR1 LNHDA and CDR2 SQIVND (reference sequence). V was pared by 1 base and J by 7 bases, with 5 bases of the junction left unmatched. The CDR3 totals 16 residues.

This clonotype came up many times. The chain links TRBV5-5 to TRBJ1-6, with a weak D call TRBD1 (6 bases). V was shortened by 0 bases and J by 8 bases, with 9 bases between the two germline ends. This CDR3 is 14 amino acids long. Germline lookup yields CDR1 SGHKS and CDR2 YYEKEE (reference sequence). In DNA, the CDR3 is TGTGCCAGCAGCTTGGGAGGGGGACATTCACCCCTCCACTTT. Residues: CASSLGGGHSPLHF.

This clonotype has a count of ten or more. The chain joins TRBV12-5 to TRBJ2-1; D uncertain. Germline CDR1 LGHNT, CDR2 FRNRAP. This CDR3 region has 14 residues. V was trimmed by 6 bases and J by 4 bases, leaving 13 bases between them. This chain's CDR3 is CASGLGLRYNEQFF. The CDR3, as DNA: TGTGCTAGTGGCCTGGGATTGAGATACAATGAGCAGTTCTTC.

The rearrangement links TRBV29-1 to TRBJ2-1, with D uncertain. The CDR3 totals 11 residues. Germline lookup yields CDR1 SQVTM and CDR2 ANQGSEA. Trimming cost V 5 bases and J 10 bases, with 12 bases left between them. CDR3 nucleotide sequence: TGCAGCGTTTCTCCCTTTGGGGAGCAGTTCTTC. Its translation: CSVSPFGEQFF.

This clonotype appeared a few times. The chain combines TRBV2 with TRBJ2-1; TRBD2 agrees at 7 bases. Germline loops: CDR1 SNHLY, CDR2 FYNNEI. The CDR3 covers 18 residues. The V segment lost 5 bases and the J segment 0 bases; nucleotides outside the gene matches: 13. This chain's CDR3 is CASSQSGTVSTSYNEQFF. The CDR3 DNA reads as TGTGCCAGCAGTCAGAGCGGGACTGTCTCTACCTCCTACAATGAGCAGTTCTTC.

In this sample, this clonotype turned up many times. The J gene is TRBJ2-5, the V gene TRBV4-3, with TRBD1 as a possible D gene (6 bases). The V gene's germline CDR1 is LGHNA and CDR2 YSLEER. Trimming left V 0 bases short and J 5 bases short, with 13 bases between. The CDR3 length is 15 residues. In nucleotides, the CDR3 is TGCGCCAGCAGCCAAGATCCCAGCAGGGGTGAGACCCAGTACTTC. This encodes CASSQDPSRGETQYF.

CDR3 residues: CATSRVGQNYGYTF. CDR3 bases: TGTGCCACCAGCAGAGTGGGACAGAACTATGGCTACACCTTC. This chain joins TRBV15 and TRBJ1-2; TRBD1 agrees at 7 bases. The length of the CDR3 is 14 residues. Trimming took 1 base from V and 2 from J; bases not matched to a gene: 1. Germline V gene sequence: CDR1 LNHNV, CDR2 YYDKDF (reference sequence).

This clonotype was recorded at least ten times. This chain links TRBV7-2 with TRBJ2-7; 7 nucleotides agree with TRBD1. The trim removed 5 bases at V and 0 bases at J, leaving 7 bases unmatched. Per the germline V gene, CDR1 is SGHTA and CDR2 is FQGNSA. The CDR3 covers 15 residues. Here the CDR3 DNA reads TGTGCCAGCAGCCCTTTTACAGGGGACTCCTACGAGCAGTACTTC. Translated, it gives CASSPFTGDSYEQYF. Combining the CDR3 with reference TRBV7-2 and TRBJ2-7 gives the whole variable domain GAGVSQSPSNKVTEKGKDVELRCDPISGHTALYWYRQSLGQGLEFLIYFQGNSAPDKSGLPSDRFSAERTGGSVSTLTIQRTQQEDSAVYLCASSPFTGDSYEQYFGPGTRLTVT.

The chain is built from TRBV30 and TRBJ2-5; 7 nucleotides align to TRBD1. CDR1 is GTSNPN, CDR2 SVGIG, per germline (reference sequence). The CDR3 sequence is 17 residues long. V was pared by 2 bases and J by 0 bases, with 12 bases of the junction left unmatched. The CDR3 spells CAWSLYTGTAYQETQYF. In DNA form, the CDR3 reads TGTGCCTGGAGTCTATACACCGGGACAGCGTACCAAGAGACCCAGTACTTC. The variable domain in full, with the rest retrieved from reference TRBV30 and TRBJ2-5, is SQTIHQWPATLVQPVGSPLSLECTVEGTSNPNLYWYRQAAGRGLQLLFYSVGIGQISSEVPQNLSASRPQDRQFILSSKKLLLSDSGFYLCAWSLYTGTAYQETQYFGPGTRLLVL.

There are many counts of this clonotype. This chain's CDR3 is CASSQDEGEKVFF. CDR3 sequence (DNA): TGTGCCAGCAGCCAAGATGAAGGGGAGAAGGTTTTCTTT. This chain links TRBV4-2 with TRBJ1-1; D perhaps matches TRBD1 (5 bases). Trimming left V 0 bases short and J 13 bases short, with 15 bases between. Germline CDR1 is LGHNA and CDR2 is YNFKEQ. This CDR3 contains 13 residues.